This TCR beta chain was captured by sequencing in a study of identical twins. A universal primer site arose from template switching, and cDNA bore unique molecular identifiers. TCRdb ran MiXCR on the 5' RACE reads and lists one entry per CDR3 protein. The table has 550,000 to 700,000 distinct CDR3 sequences, roughly 20% seen once. General observations from the study: Out-of-frame TCR alpha sharing in monozygotic twins exceeded recombination model predictions. The more abundant beta clonotypes in cord blood had fewer insertions, and memory repertoires did not show this.

In this sample, this clonotype turned up a few times. Its antigen is undetermined. These same records also appear under a second study, on T cells expressing NK-cell markers.

What was sequenced was PBMCs. The source is a young woman in good health.

The CDR3 reads CSRTSPSYEQYF. DNA for the CDR3: TGCAGTCGGACTAGCCCCTCCTACGAGCAGTACTTC. The chain recombines TRBV20-1 with TRBJ2-7; TRBD2 matches at 8 bases. V lost 8 bases, J lost 0 bases, and 3 bases stayed unmatched. The CDR3 covers 12 residues. CDR1 DFQATT and CDR2 SNEGSKA come from the germline V gene (reference sequence).